The 26 T cell receptor beta chains reported below all come from one sample, sequenced in a study of tumor and adjacent non-tumor tissue in lung cancer. Three rounds of nested PCR, following a modified ARM-PCR protocol, produced the TCRbeta library. One entry per CDR3 protein, called by TCRdb with MiXCR from the multiplex PCR reads. Among roughly 70,000 distinct CDR3 sequences listed, approximately 71% were seen once. The template was RNA from unsorted bulk tissue. This non-tumor lung sample came from over 3 cm beyond the tumor edge. The sample consisted of distant non-tumor lung tissue. These receptors were obtained from a woman aged 45-65 years with non-small cell lung cancer.

About this clonotype: Given a much more abundant clone one base away, this may be a read error. V is TRBV28 and J is TRBJ1-1, with D maybe TRBD1 (6 bases). V gave up 5 bases and J gave up 0 bases, with 13 bases separating them. The CDR3 length is 15 residues. Germline CDR1 MDHEN, CDR2 SYDVKM. This chain's CDR3 is CASSPRTALNTEAFF. The CDR3 coding sequence is TGTGCCAGCAGTCCCAGGACAGCACTGAACACTGAAGCTTTCTTT.

A remark on this clonotype: An end of the junction does not agree with germline; a read error may underlie this. CDR3 in DNA: TGCAATGCTAGTCGTTTCCCTGGGCAGTCGACCGCTTTCTTT. It specifies CNASRFPGQSTAFF. The chain couples TRBV20-1 to TRBJ1-1; no clear D gene. The length of the CDR3 is 14 residues. Germline V lookup: CDR1 DFQATT, CDR2 SNEGSKA (reference sequence).

As for this clonotype: Its ends do not fully match the called genes, so a read error is possible. The chain carries TRBV4-1 and TRBJ1-2; TRBD1 might be the D (6 bases). The CDR3 runs to 14 residues. Germline CDR1 reads MGHRA; CDR2 reads YSYEKL. CDR3 amino acids: CTSSQGGGDYCYTF. CDR3 coding DNA: TGCACCAGCAGCCAAGGAGGGGGGGACTACTGCTACACCTTC.

Note on this clonotype: The conserved closing phenylalanine or tryptophan is absent in this CDR3, likely reflecting a read error. V is TRBV29-1 and J is TRBJ2-5, with TRBD2 matching over 9 bases. Germline CDR1 SQVTM, CDR2 ANQGSEA. The CDR3 has 12 residues. V gave up 6 bases and J gave up 8 bases; unmatched junction bases: 7. As DNA, the CDR3 is TGCAGCGTGCGGGGGGGGGATGGAACCCAGTACTTA. This sequence encodes CSVRGGDGTQYL.

As to this clonotype: Since the CDR3 does not end with the conserved phenylalanine or tryptophan, this likely comes from a read error. This sequence joins TRBV11-2 and TRBJ2-5; D may match TRBD1 or TRBD2 (5 bases each). Germline values: CDR1 SGHAT, CDR2 FQNNGV. V lost 8 bases and J lost 11, with 12 bases in between. The CDR3 runs to 10 residues. CDR3 in amino acids: CASGDPTQYC. DNA for the CDR3: TGTGCCAGCGGGGACCCGACGCAGTACTGC.

The rearrangement uses TRBV12-3 or TRBV12-4 and TRBJ1-1; D call uncertain. V lost 3 bases to trimming and J lost 10 bases, with 12 bases between them. The CDR3 sequence is 12 residues long. The CDR3 loop reads CASSFLSSAAFF. For the CDR3, the DNA is TGTGCCAGCAGTTTTCTGAGCTCTGCAGCTTTCTTT.

Concerning this clonotype: Being one base from a much bigger clone, this may be a read error. The rearrangement links TRBV7-8 to TRBJ1-4; D is unclear. This CDR3 is 17 amino acids long. Germline lookup yields CDR1 SGHVS and CDR2 FQNEAQ. CDR3 loop: CTSSLRELSATNEKLFF. Written as DNA, the CDR3 is TGTACCAGCAGCTTAAGAGAGCTGTCGGCAACTAATGAAAAACTGTTTTTT.

This clonotype appeared a few times. One end of the junction varies from germline; a read error may be responsible. This chain's CDR3 is CSARGSGSNTGKLFF. CDR3 bases: TGCAGTGCTAGAGGTAGCGGGTCTAACACCGGGAAGCTGTTTTTT. V gene TRBV20-1 combines with J gene TRBJ2-2; TRBD2 matches 7 bases. Germline-derived CDR1 and CDR2 are DFQATT and SNEGSKA (reference sequence). This CDR3 is 15 amino acids long.

This clonotype appeared a single time. At one boundary the junction diverges from the germline segment, which might be a read error. The chain uses TRBV11-2 and TRBJ2-1, with 9 bases identical to TRBD2. The CDR3 has 15 residues. Germline lookup yields CDR1 SGHAT and CDR2 FQNNGV. The CDR3 is CASNRASGNYNEQFF. The CDR3 DNA follows: TGTGCCAGCAACCGGGCTAGCGGGAATTACAATGAGCAATTCTTC.

This clonotype was counted ten times or more. The rearrangement links TRBV6-6 to TRBJ1-4, with no clear D. CDR1 and CDR2 from the germline V gene are MNHNY and SVGAGI (reference sequence). V gave up 8 bases and J gave up 0 bases, with 7 bases separating them. CDR3 size: 13 residues. Written as DNA, the CDR3 is TGTGCCAGCTCGGGCACAACTAATGAAAAACTGTTTTTT. It yields the protein CASSGTTNEKLFF.

This clonotype has a handful of counts. This may come from a read error, since a much larger clone is one base off. The chain employs TRBV6-6 and TRBJ2-6, with 9 bases lining up with TRBD1. Germline loops: CDR1 MNHNY, CDR2 SVGAGI (reference sequence). The CDR3 runs 17 residues. The CDR3 bases are TGTACCAGCAGGACGGGACAGGGAACCTCTGGGGCCAACGTCCTGACTTTC. This gives the protein CTSRTGQGTSGANVLTF.

A note on this clonotype: A read error may be the cause here, since a much bigger clone is one base away. The chain is built from TRBV12-3 or TRBV12-4 and TRBJ2-4; D possibly corresponds to TRBD1 (5 bases). The ends were cut back, 1 base at V and 4 bases at J, with 11 bases in the middle. The CDR3 spans 15 residues. This chain's CDR3 is CASSLGTPIKNIQYF. The CDR3 nucleotides read TGTGCCAGCAGTTTAGGGACACCTATAAAAAACATTCAGTACTTC.

This clonotype was seen at least ten times. The V gene is TRBV6-6, the J gene TRBJ2-5; 11 positions match TRBD2. The trim removed 7 bases at V and 3 bases at J, leaving 1 base unmatched. The CDR3 loop spans 13 amino acids. Germline values: CDR1 MNHNY, CDR2 SVGAGI (reference sequence). The CDR3 region is CASKLAGEETQYF. The CDR3, as DNA: TGTGCCAGCAAACTAGCGGGAGAAGAGACCCAGTACTTC.

This clonotype appeared once. The junction departs from the called germline gene at one end, perhaps through a read error. The chain is built from TRBV11-2 and TRBJ2-2, with D possibly matching TRBD2 (5 bases). Germline V gene lookup returns CDR1 SGHAT and CDR2 FQNNGV. This CDR3 comprises 17 residues. The CDR3 bases are TGTGCAAGCAGCTTAGTGTTATACGGGGAAAACATTGGGGAGCTGTTTTTT. This sequence encodes CASSLVLYGENIGELFF.

This clonotype has at least ten counts. A read error may account for a junction end that differs from germline. The chain uses TRBV6-5 and TRBJ2-1; possible D gene TRBD2, 6 bases. The CDR3 is 12 residues long. CDR1 is MNHEY and CDR2 is SVGAGI in the germline V gene. The CDR3 DNA is TGTGCCAGCACTTACTACGGGGGTGAGCAGTTCTTC. Translated, it gives CASTYYGGEQFF.

In its sample, this clonotype was seen many times. The chain links TRBV4-2 to TRBJ1-1; D is ambiguous. From germline, CDR1 is LGHNA and CDR2 YNFKEQ. V dropped 0 bases and J dropped 1 base, with 12 bases sitting between them. The CDR3 is 16 amino acids. In nucleotides, the CDR3 is TGTGCCAGCAGCCAAGATAGTGCGACTTCGAACACTGAAGCTTTCTTT. Protein: CASSQDSATSNTEAFF.

A few counts support this clonotype. The junction and the germline gene differ at one end; a read error may be behind it. V is TRBV6-5 and J is TRBJ1-2, with D hard to call. CDR1 and CDR2 (germline): MNHEY, SVGAGI. The CDR3 has 14 amino acids. The CDR3 DNA reads TGTGCCAGCAGTTACTCCGGCACTAACTATGGTTACGCCTTC. Translated: CASSYSGTNYGYAF.

Many counts were recorded for this clonotype. Given a much more abundant clone one base away, this may be a read error. The genes are TRBV20-1 and TRBJ2-4; D may correspond to TRBD1 or TRBD2 (5 bases each). The CDR3 is 14 amino acids. V dropped 1 base and J dropped 6 bases, with 13 bases sitting between them. Germline-derived CDR1 and CDR2 are DFQATT and SNEGSKA (reference sequence). CDR3 sequence reads: CSARARGRVNIQYF. CDR3 coding DNA: TGCAGTGCTAGAGCCCGGGGCAGGGTAAACATTCAGTACTTC.

Concerning this clonotype itself: A read error may be the cause here, since a much bigger clone is one base away. The chain combines TRBV20-1 with TRBJ2-1, with D perhaps TRBD2 (5 bases). CDR1 is DFQATT, CDR2 SNEGSKA, per germline (reference sequence). There are 15 residues in the CDR3. Trimming removed 2 bases at V and 6 bases at J, with 17 bases between. The CDR3 loop reads CSARIVERAANEQFF. The CDR3, as DNA: TGCAGTGCTAGAATTGTCGAGAGGGCCGCCAATGAGCAGTTCTTC.

As for this clonotype: A much larger clonotype is one base distant, so this may be a read error. The chain joins TRBV6-2 or TRBV6-3 to TRBJ2-7, with 7 positions matching TRBD2. The CDR3 is 16 residues long. Germline assignment: CDR1 MNHEY and CDR2 SVGEGT. V lost 7 bases, J lost 0 bases, and 12 bases stayed unmatched. The CDR3 loop reads CASILGMERGSYEQYF. The CDR3, as DNA: TGTGCCAGCATCCTGGGGATGGAGCGGGGCTCCTACGAGCAGTACTTC.

As to this clonotype: The missing conserved phenylalanine or tryptophan at the end of this CDR3 makes a read error likely. The chain combines TRBV10-3 with TRBJ2-5; D is unresolved. The CDR3 covers 14 residues. In germline, CDR1 is ENHRY, CDR2 SYGVKD. The CDR3 is CAICESRPQETQYL. The CDR3 nucleotides read TGTGCCATCTGTGAGTCACGGCCCCAAGAGACCCAGTACTTA.

This clonotype was detected once. The chain is built from TRBV5-6 and TRBJ2-3, with D hard to call. CDR3 length: 15 amino acids. Trimming stripped 2 bases from V and 6 bases from J, with 16 bases between. CDR1 is SGHDT and CDR2 is YYEEEE in the germline V gene. CDR3 loop: CASSFGAERLDTQYF. The CDR3 region has the DNA TGTGCCAGCAGCTTTGGTGCGGAGAGGTTGGATACGCAGTATTTT. Full variable domain (missing parts from reference TRBV5-6 and TRBJ2-3): DAGVTQSPTHLIKTRGQQVTLRCSPKSGHDTVSWYQQALGQGPQFIFQYYEEEERQRGNFPDRFSGHQFPNYSSELNVNALLLGDSALYLCASSFGAERLDTQYFGPGTRLTVL.

As for this clonotype: A much larger clone differs from this one at a single base, so this may be a read error. Lacking the conserved final phenylalanine or tryptophan, this CDR3 likely reflects a read error. The chain uses TRBV5-4 and TRBJ2-5; D is ambiguous. The germline V gene encodes CDR1 SGHNT and CDR2 YYREEE (reference sequence). V lost 2 bases to trimming and J lost 0 bases, with 2 bases between them. This CDR3 has 12 amino acids. CDR3 nucleotide sequence: TGTGCCAGCAGCTTCCACCAAGAGACCCAGTACTCC. As protein: CASSFHQETQYS.

V and J are TRBV4-1 and TRBJ2-5, with D possibly being TRBD1 (7 bases). V was pared by 1 base and J by 5 bases, with 20 bases between. CDR3 length equals 17 residues. Per germline, CDR1 MGHRA and CDR2 YSYEKL. The CDR3 DNA reads as TGCGCCAGCAGCCAAGGGGTCTCGCAGGGGGGTATGGAGACCCAGTACTTC. Translating gives CASSQGVSQGGMETQYF.

Remarks on this clonotype: The junction and the germline gene differ at one end; a read error may be behind it. The chain uses TRBV20-1 and TRBJ2-7; 7 nucleotides agree with TRBD2. CDR1 and CDR2 from the germline V gene are DFQATT and SNEGSKA (reference sequence). This CDR3 is built from 14 residues. The chain's CDR3 is CSDTGGGPSYEQYF. The CDR3 DNA reads as TGTAGTGACACGGGAGGCGGGCCCTCCTACGAGCAGTACTTC.

For this clonotype: An end of the junction does not agree with germline; a read error may underlie this. This chain links TRBV12-3 or TRBV12-4 with TRBJ2-3, with 8 nucleotides matching TRBD2. This CDR3 spans 17 amino acids. In DNA form, the CDR3 reads TGTACCAGCAGTCCCCGGGGGGGGCCGGGAGGCTTAGATACGCAGTATTTT. Its translation: CTSSPRGGPGGLDTQYF.